This T cell receptor (beta chain) is from a study of T-cell memory formation after mild COVID-19. TCRdb redid the calling of the 5' RACE reads with MiXCR, one entry per CDR3 protein. The table lists hundreds of thousands of distinct CDR3 sequences, about a sixth of them singletons, with under 25% in the top ten. The CDR3 has 16 amino acids. Trimming cost V 2 bases and J 2 bases, with 15 bases left between them. Germline V CDR1 and CDR2: MNHEY, SVGAGI. The TCR was taken from a man between 18 and 35 years old who had mild COVID-19 (a few samples of this study predate the infection). Cell type and time point are not known. Sequencing used PBMCs or a T cell subset sorted from them (not recorded which). The J gene is TRBJ1-1, the V gene TRBV6-5; D remains ambiguous. CDR3 nucleotides: TGTGCCAGCAGTTACGCGAGAATACCGGGAAACACTGAAGCTTTCTTT. This codes for CASSYARIPGNTEAFF.